A single sample gave rise to the 5 T cell receptor beta chains below, sequenced in a study of blood T cell repertoires in COVID-19. TCRdb keeps only in-frame clones here, not all; method: immunoSEQ multiplex PCR. The sample shows roughly 280,000 clones, roughly 87% of them seen only once. Sequencing input: peripheral blood. The origin of the receptors is a woman aged 45 to 65 who had recovered from COVID-19.

This chain joins TRBV2 and TRBJ1-1; D might be TRBD1 (6 bases). The V gene lost 6 bases and the J gene lost 0 bases, with 14 bases spanning the gap. Per germline, CDR1 SNHLY and CDR2 FYNNEI. This CDR3 has 15 amino acids. CDR3 coding DNA: TGTGCCAGCAGAAGACAGACAGGCATGAACACTGAAGCTTTCTTT. This sequence encodes CASRRQTGMNTEAFF.

This clone has only a few counts. The chain joins TRBV3-1 (or the pseudogene TRBV3-2) to TRBJ1-4; D is unresolved. CDR1 and CDR2 (germline): LGHDT, YNNKEL (reference sequence). V was cut by 2 bases and J by 8 bases, with 9 bases left in between. The CDR3 consists of 13 residues. The CDR3 is CASSQYGGEKLFF. CDR3 DNA sequence: TGTGCCAGCAGCCAATACGGAGGGGAAAAACTGTTTTTT.

The chain couples TRBV9 to TRBJ1-4, with 11 bases identical to TRBD1. CDR3 length: 15 residues. Germline CDR1 is SGDLS and CDR2 is YYNGEE. The J segment lost 5 bases and the V segment lost 4 bases, leaving 4 bases of the junction unmatched. The CDR3 loop is CASSTGTGGNEKLFF. In DNA, the CDR3 is TGTGCCAGCAGCACCGGGACAGGGGGAAATGAAAAACTGTTTTTT.

The chain is built from TRBV6-2 or TRBV6-3 and TRBJ2-3; no definite D call. This CDR3 is 14 amino acids long. The V end lost 4 bases, the J end lost 4 bases, and 12 bases lay between the germline ends. Germline V lookup: CDR1 MNHEY, CDR2 SVGEGT. The CDR3 nucleotides read TGTGCCAGCAGTTTGACCCCCGGAGCAGATACGCAGTATTTT. The encoded protein is CASSLTPGADTQYF.

Only one count was recorded for this clone. The J gene is TRBJ1-2, the V gene TRBV12-3 or TRBV12-4, with D uncertain. The length of the CDR3 is 13 residues. Trimming shortened V by 2 bases and J by 1 base, and 5 bases separated the two germline ends. For the CDR3, the DNA is TGTGCCAGCAGTTTACTAGTTAACTATGGCTACACCTTC. This translates into CASSLLVNYGYTF.